These 17 T cell receptor beta chains came from one sample sequenced in a study of blood T cell repertoires in COVID-19. Generated by immunoSEQ multiplex PCR, the TCRdb table keeps only in-frame clones and is missing some. The table includes hundreds of thousands of clones, about 90% detected once. The sequenced material came from PBMCs or T cells enriched from blood (not recorded which). The receptors shown here come from a woman in her thirties or forties with acute COVID-19.

The V gene is TRBV6-5, the J gene TRBJ2-5; 10 bases fit TRBD2. V shed 7 bases, J shed 7 bases, and the junction held 9 bases outside the gene matches. This CDR3 comprises 14 residues. Germline loops: CDR1 MNHEY, CDR2 SVGAGI. CDR3 amino acids: CASNPSGSVATQYF. The CDR3 DNA follows: TGTGCCAGCAACCCTAGCGGGAGTGTCGCGACCCAGTACTTC.

The chain links TRBV5-1 to TRBJ2-7, with D perhaps TRBD2 (5 bases). The V gene lost 4 bases and the J gene lost 3 bases, with 17 bases spanning the gap. This CDR3 region has 15 residues. Germline values: CDR1 SGHRS, CDR2 YFSETQ. In DNA form, the CDR3 reads TGCGCCAGCAGCCCCGGCGGGTTTGGGAACTACGAGCAGTACTTC. Translating it yields CASSPGGFGNYEQYF.

V usage is TRBV11-2 and J usage is TRBJ2-7, with 7 bases identical to TRBD2. V dropped 5 bases and J dropped 6; count of bases not matched to a gene: 7. This CDR3 comprises 13 residues. Germline V gene sequence: CDR1 SGHAT, CDR2 FQNNGV. The CDR3 loop reads CASSRGVWGEQYF. The CDR3 bases are TGTGCCAGCAGCCGGGGGGTGTGGGGCGAGCAGTACTTC.

This chain connects TRBV2 to TRBJ2-2; a possible D gene is TRBD2 (5 bases). Germline V gene sequence: CDR1 SNHLY, CDR2 FYNNEI. The CDR3 loop spans 16 amino acids. V was shortened by 7 bases and J by 0 bases, with 15 bases between the two germline ends. CDR3 loop: CASKRGADANTGELFF. CDR3 coding DNA: TGTGCCAGCAAACGGGGAGCGGACGCGAACACCGGGGAGCTGTTTTTT.

The rearrangement uses TRBV19 and TRBJ1-1, with a possible D match to TRBD1 (5 bases). The V end lost 8 bases, the J end lost 0 bases, and 10 bases lay between the germline ends. The germline V gene has CDR1 LNHDA and CDR2 SQIVND (reference sequence). The CDR3 loop spans 13 amino acids. The CDR3 DNA reads TGTGCCAGTTCGACAGACTTGAACACTGAAGCTTTCTTT. The encoded protein is CASSTDLNTEAFF.

The chain joins TRBV15 to TRBJ2-1; 12 bases map to TRBD2. Germline assignment: CDR1 LNHNV and CDR2 YYDKDF (reference sequence). Germline trimming cut 0 bases from V and 1 base from J; bases unmatched to any gene: 4. This CDR3 has 18 amino acids. The CDR3 sequence is CATSRERLAGVSYNEQFF. The CDR3 DNA is TGTGCCACCAGCAGAGAACGACTAGCGGGAGTATCCTACAATGAGCAGTTCTTC.

The chain links TRBV24-1 to TRBJ2-3; D is possibly TRBD2 (7 bases). The germline V and J ends were trimmed by 0 bases and 0 bases, with 12 bases remaining between them. The CDR3 runs 17 residues. Germline CDR1 KGHDR, CDR2 SFDVKD. For the CDR3, the DNA is TGTGCCACCAGTGATTTGTTAGGGGGGGTTAGCACAGATACGCAGTATTTT. Its translation: CATSDLLGGVSTDTQYF.

J is TRBJ1-2 and V is TRBV6-5; 11 bases are a match to TRBD1. V dropped 8 bases and J dropped 5; count of bases not matched to a gene: 4. The CDR3 runs to 13 residues. The germline V gene encodes CDR1 MNHEY and CDR2 SVGAGI. Here the CDR3 reads CASGDRGWYGYTF. The CDR3 DNA is TGTGCCAGCGGGGACAGGGGGTGGTATGGCTACACCTTC.

To note about this clone: At the DNA level, this CDR3 is encoded by other sequences in the same sample as well. CDR3 amino acids: CASSSGQGYNEQFF. CDR3 coding DNA: TGTGCCAGCAGCTCGGGACAGGGCTACAATGAGCAGTTCTTC. This chain uses TRBV7-9 with TRBJ2-1; 9 bases line up with TRBD1. CDR3 length: 14 residues. Trimming at V came to 4 bases and at J to 3 bases, leaving 1 base not matched to a gene. Germline V gives CDR1 SEHNR, CDR2 FQNEAQ (reference sequence). Drawing the rest from reference TRBV7-9 and TRBJ2-1, the complete variable domain is DTGVSQNPRHKITKRGQNVTFRCDPISEHNRLYWYRQTLGQGPEFLTYFQNEAQLEKSRLLSDRFSAERPKGSFSTLEIQRTEQGDSAMYLCASSSGQGYNEQFFGPGTRLTVL.

The chain recombines TRBV3-1 (or the pseudogene TRBV3-2) with TRBJ2-7; D possibly corresponds to TRBD1 (6 bases). CDR1 is LGHDT, CDR2 YNNKEL, per germline (reference sequence). This CDR3 is 15 amino acids long. V lost 2 bases to trimming and J lost 0 bases, with 11 bases between them. DNA for the CDR3: TGTGCCAGCAGCCAACCTATGGACAGCTCCTACGAGCAGTACTTC. It specifies CASSQPMDSSYEQYF.

This rearrangement joins TRBV2 to TRBJ1-2; perhaps TRBD1 as D (5 bases). The V end was cut by 8 bases, the J end by 4 bases, with 17 bases between. CDR1 is SNHLY and CDR2 is FYNNEI in the germline V gene. The length of the CDR3 is 14 residues. DNA of the CDR3: TGTGCCAGCTCCAGGGCGGTAGTCCTCTATGGCTACACCTTC. Translating gives CASSRAVVLYGYTF.

V and J are TRBV12-5 and TRBJ2-7, with 9 bases lining up with TRBD1. The CDR3 spans 18 residues. Trimming took 2 bases from V and 4 from J; bases not matched to a gene: 15. Looked up from germline, CDR1 is LGHNT and CDR2 is FRNRAP. In DNA, the CDR3 is TGTGCTAGTGGTTTGTTCCAAAATCCAGGGACAGGGATTTACGAGCAGTACTTC. Translated: CASGLFQNPGTGIYEQYF.

The V call is TRBV25-1, the J call TRBJ1-1; 7 nucleotides match TRBD1. J gave up 0 bases and V 3 bases, and 4 bases lay outside the gene matches. From germline, CDR1 is MGHDK and CDR2 SYGVNS. This CDR3 comprises 15 residues. The CDR3 loop reads CASSEGQFLNTEAFF. DNA for the CDR3: TGTGCCAGCAGTGAGGGACAGTTTTTGAACACTGAAGCTTTCTTT. The full variable domain, its missing parts supplied by reference TRBV25-1 and TRBJ1-1, is EADIYQTPRYLVIGTGKKITLECSQTMGHDKMYWYQQDPGMELHLIHYSYGVNSTEKGDLSSESTVSRIRTEHFPLTLESARPSHTSQYLCASSEGQFLNTEAFFGQGTRLTVV.

V and J are TRBV29-1 and TRBJ2-1, with 7 positions matching TRBD1. Losses at the gene ends were 4 bases for V and 7 bases for J; bases not matched to a gene: 1. This CDR3 spans 11 amino acids. Germline V lookup: CDR1 SQVTM, CDR2 ANQGSEA. The CDR3 region has the DNA TGCAGCGTTGCGACAGGGAATGAGCAGTTCTTC. This codes for CSVATGNEQFF.

The chain has TRBV27 and TRBJ2-1; the D is unclear. This CDR3 contains 14 residues. V was clipped by 2 bases and J by 5 bases, with 10 bases between them. Looked up from germline, CDR1 is MNHEY and CDR2 is SMNVEV (reference sequence). Written as DNA, the CDR3 is TGTGCCAGCAGTTTAGGTCCCGGTAACAATGAGCAGTTCTTC. It is translated as CASSLGPGNNEQFF.

The J gene is TRBJ2-3, the V gene TRBV7-8; D unclear. Trimming took 4 bases from V and 1 from J, leaving 9 bases between them. CDR3 size: 14 residues. Germline lookup yields CDR1 SGHVS and CDR2 FQNEAQ. The CDR3 nucleotides read TGTGCCAGCAGCTCCGGTCGCCGCACAGATACGCAGTATTTT. This encodes CASSSGRRTDTQYF.

This chain uses TRBV14 with TRBJ2-1, with D tentatively TRBD1 (6 bases). The ends were cut back, 4 bases at V and 10 bases at J, with 14 bases in the middle. The length of the CDR3 is 13 residues. The germline gives CDR1 SGHDN, CDR2 FVKESK. The CDR3 region has the DNA TGTGCCAGCAGCCCAGGTGATGGACAGGAGCAGTTCTTC. Translated: CASSPGDGQEQFF.